This is a list of T cell receptor beta chains from one sample in a study of cytomegalovirus exposure and HLA in healthy donors. TCRdb's copy holds only in-frame clones and misses some; the assay was immunoSEQ multiplex PCR. The repertoire holds 70,000 to 95,000 clones, approximately 80% seen once, with 4% to 5.5% in the top ten. The sample comprised PBMCs. These receptors originate from a man aged 25-45 years in good health and CMV-seropositive. Each CDR3 is given with its conserved first and last residue. A D gene is named only where the DNA matches it firmly. For some rows the clone size is stated as once, few or many, or as a class when expanded; others skip it.

V: TRBV7-2
D: NA
size: NA
J: TRBJ1-2
DNA: TGTGCCAGCAGCGTAGATCAGGGTAACTATGGCTACACCTTC
CDR3: CASSVDQGNYGYTF

V: TRBV7-2
D: TRBD2
size: once
J: TRBJ2-5
DNA: TGTGCCAGCAGCGTCGGGACTAGCGTACAAGAGACCCAGTACTTC
CDR3: CASSVGTSVQETQYF

V: TRBV5-8
D: NA
size: NA
J: TRBJ1-1
DNA: TGTGCCAGCAGCTACAGGAATCTGAACACTGAAGCTTTCTTT
CDR3: CASSYRNLNTEAFF

V: TRBV11-2
D: TRBD2
size: NA
J: TRBJ2-5
DNA: TGTGCCAGCACCCCGGTTGGGCTAGCGGGAGGCCAAGAGACCCAGTACTTC
CDR3: CASTPVGLAGGQETQYF

V: TRBV28
D: TRBD2
size: once
J: TRBJ2-3
DNA: TGTGCCAGCACCCGCGGGAGTTTCACAGATACGCAGTATTTT
CDR3: CASTRGSFTDTQYF

V: TRBV12-5
D: NA
size: once
J: TRBJ1-5
DNA: TGTGCTAGTGTCCGCGGGCACCGCAATCAGCCCCAGCATTTT
CDR3: CASVRGHRNQPQHF

V: TRBV12-5
D: TRBD1
size: NA
J: TRBJ1-1
DNA: TGTGCTAGTGGTTTGGTAGGTGACGGGACAGGGTTAGCCACTGAAGCTTTCTTT
CDR3: CASGLVGDGTGLATEAFF

V: TRBV27
D: NA
size: NA
J: TRBJ2-7
DNA: TGTGCCAGCAGTTTAGGGCCCGGAAGCTCCTACGAGCAGTACTTC
CDR3: CASSLGPGSSYEQYF

V: TRBV6-6
D: NA
size: NA
J: TRBJ1-3
DNA: TGTGCCAGCAGAGAAACCCAGGGTCCTGGAAACACCATATATTTT
CDR3: CASRETQGPGNTIYF

V: TRBV5-1
D: TRBD1
size: NA
J: TRBJ2-3
DNA: TGCGCCAGCAGCCGATGGGAGACAGGGTTTACCACAGATACGCAGTATTTT
CDR3: CASSRWETGFTTDTQYF

V: TRBV5-1
D: NA
size: NA
J: TRBJ2-7
DNA: TGCGCCAGCAGCCTGGACACCACGACCTACGAGCAGTACTTC
CDR3: CASSLDTTTYEQYF

V: TRBV5-1
D: TRBD1
size: NA
J: TRBJ2-3
DNA: TGCGCCAGCAGCTTGGATGGACAGGGCACAGATACGCAGTATTTT
CDR3: CASSLDGQGTDTQYF

V: TRBV5-1
D: TRBD1
size: few
J: TRBJ2-2
DNA: TGCGCCACCAGCCCGACAGGGCGGTCGAACACCGGGGAGCTGTTTTTT
CDR3: CATSPTGRSNTGELFF

V: TRBV28
D: NA
size: NA
J: TRBJ2-4
DNA: TGTGCCAGCAGTTCGACAGTGCCCGTCAACATTCAGTACTTC
CDR3: CASSSTVPVNIQYF

V: TRBV7-3
D: NA
size: NA
J: TRBJ2-6
DNA: TGTGCCAGCAGCTTGGGAGACTCTGGGGCCAACGTCCTGACTTTC
CDR3: CASSLGDSGANVLTF

V: TRBV11-3
D: TRBD2
size: many
J: TRBJ2-3
DNA: TGTGCCAGCAGCGCGGGACTAGCGGTCACAGATACGCAGTATTTT
CDR3: CASSAGLAVTDTQYF

V: TRBV7-9
D: NA
size: NA
J: TRBJ1-6
DNA: TGTGCCAGCAGGGCCGGGACAATCGGTTCACCCCTCCACTTT
CDR3: CASRAGTIGSPLHF

V: TRBV25-1
D: TRBD1
size: NA
J: TRBJ2-5
DNA: TGTGCCAGCGGGGACAGGGGAAGCGAAGAGACCCAGTACTTC
CDR3: CASGDRGSEETQYF

V: TRBV7-3
D: NA
size: NA
J: TRBJ2-5
DNA: TGTGCCAGCAGCCCAACAGGGTTTTACCAAGAGACCCAGTACTTC
CDR3: CASSPTGFYQETQYF

V: TRBV6-1
D: NA
size: once
J: TRBJ1-2
DNA: TGTGCCAGCAGGGAACAGTCCTTCTATGGCTACACCTTC
CDR3: CASREQSFYGYTF

V: TRBV25-1
D: TRBD1
size: NA
J: TRBJ1-3
DNA: TGTGCCAGCAGTGCAAGAAGATACAGGGGGATTGAGAACACCATATATTTT
CDR3: CASSARRYRGIENTIYF

V: TRBV5-1
D: TRBD1
size: NA
J: TRBJ2-5
DNA: TGCGCCAGCCGAGGGGACAGCCAAGAGACCCAGTACTTC
CDR3: CASRGDSQETQYF

V: TRBV28
D: NA
size: NA
J: TRBJ1-1
DNA: TGTGCCAGCAGTTCCGTGTCTAAGGGGCATGAAGCTTTCTTT
CDR3: CASSSVSKGHEAFF

V: TRBV19
D: NA
size: NA
J: TRBJ1-3
DNA: TGTGCCAGTACCCCAGGAGGCTCTGGAAACACCATATATTTT
CDR3: CASTPGGSGNTIYF

V: TRBV7-6
D: NA
size: NA
J: TRBJ2-1
DNA: TGTGCCAGCAGCTTATTAGCGGAGGGATACAATGAGCAGTTCTTC
CDR3: CASSLLAEGYNEQFF

V: TRBV5-1
D: NA
size: NA
J: TRBJ2-1
DNA: TGCGCCAGCAATGCCGAGGGAAATACCTACAATGAGCAGTTCTTC
CDR3: CASNAEGNTYNEQFF

V: TRBV7-2
D: NA
size: NA
J: TRBJ1-1
DNA: TGTGCCAGCAGCAAGAGGGGGATGAACACTGAAGCTTTCTTT
CDR3: CASSKRGMNTEAFF

V: TRBV4-2
D: NA
size: NA
J: TRBJ1-1
DNA: TGTGCCAGCAGCCAAGAGGACAGTGAAGCTTTCTTT
CDR3: CASSQEDSEAFF

V: TRBV4-3
D: NA
size: few
J: TRBJ1-4
DNA: TGCGCCAGCAGCCAAGATGGGGTGGCAGGGACTAATGAAAAACTGTTTTTT
CDR3: CASSQDGVAGTNEKLFF

V: TRBV5-1
D: NA
size: NA
J: TRBJ1-3
DNA: TGCGCCAGCAGCTTGGAACGGTCTGGAAACACCATATATTTT
CDR3: CASSLERSGNTIYF

V: TRBV10-1
D: TRBD1
size: NA
J: TRBJ1-4
DNA: TGCGCCAGCAGTGACCCGGGACAGGGTGGGGAAAAACTGTTTTTT
CDR3: CASSDPGQGGEKLFF

V: TRBV7-6
D: NA
size: NA
J: TRBJ2-7
DNA: TGTGCCAGCAGCCCCGACGACAGGTACGAGCAGTACTTC
CDR3: CASSPDDRYEQYF

V: TRBV27
D: NA
size: NA
J: TRBJ1-1
DNA: TGTGCCAGTACGGTAAGAAACGCGCCCGTTCGGAGCACTGAAGCTTTCTTT
CDR3: CASTVRNAPVRSTEAFF

V: TRBV10-3
D: NA
size: NA
J: TRBJ1-6
DNA: TGTGCCATCAGCCCCGCGGGTGACAATTCACCCCTCCACTTT
CDR3: CAISPAGDNSPLHF

V: TRBV9
D: NA
size: NA
J: TRBJ1-3
DNA: TGTGCCAGCAGCAAACTGGACAGCTCTGGAAACACCATATATTTT
CDR3: CASSKLDSSGNTIYF

V: TRBV30
D: TRBD2
size: NA
J: TRBJ2-3
DNA: TGTGCCTGGAGTCTCGCTAGCGGAAACACAGATACGCAGTATTTT
CDR3: CAWSLASGNTDTQYF

V: TRBV23-1
D: NA
size: NA
J: TRBJ1-1
DNA: TGCGCCAGCACCAGGGCCTTTGAAGCTTTCTTT
CDR3: CASTRAFEAFF

V: TRBV25-1
D: NA
size: NA
J: TRBJ2-2
DNA: TGTGCCAGCAGTGTGGACTTCGCCGGGGAGCTGTTTTTT
CDR3: CASSVDFAGELFF

V: TRBV6-1
D: NA
size: NA
J: TRBJ1-1
DNA: TGTGCCAGCAGTTCAGGGGTTAACACTGAAGCTTTCTTT
CDR3: CASSSGVNTEAFF

V: TRBV9
D: TRBD1
size: NA
J: TRBJ1-5
DNA: TGTGCCAGCAGCGTAGACGGGACAGAGTATCAGCCCCAGCATTTT
CDR3: CASSVDGTEYQPQHF

V: TRBV4-1
D: NA
size: NA
J: TRBJ1-5
DNA: TGCGCCAGCAGCCGGGCAGGGTCTAATCAGCCCCAGCATTTT
CDR3: CASSRAGSNQPQHF

V: TRBV6-1
D: TRBD1
size: few
J: TRBJ1-2
DNA: TGTGCCAGCAGTAAGACAGGGGAATTCGGCTACACCTTC
CDR3: CASSKTGEFGYTF

V: TRBV5-1
D: NA
size: NA
J: TRBJ2-2
DNA: TGCGCCAGCAGCTTGGGACAAAACACCGGGGAGCTGTTTTTT
CDR3: CASSLGQNTGELFF

V: TRBV1
D: NA
size: once
J: TRBJ2-7
DNA: TGCACCAGCAGCCAAGATCGGGTCCACCACGAGCAGTACTTC
CDR3: CTSSQDRVHHEQYF

V: TRBV18
D: NA
size: NA
J: TRBJ2-4
DNA: TGTGCCAGCTCACCACAGGCGGGAGCCAAAAACATTCAGTACTTC
CDR3: CASSPQAGAKNIQYF

V: TRBV6-5
D: TRBD2
size: once
J: TRBJ2-7
DNA: TGTGCCAGCAGCCCCGGGGGGACCTACGAGCAGTACTTC
CDR3: CASSPGGTYEQYF

V: TRBV28
D: NA
size: NA
J: TRBJ2-7
DNA: TGTGCCAGCAGTCTCTACGGGACAATGTCCTACGAGCAGTACTTC
CDR3: CASSLYGTMSYEQYF

V: TRBV5-4
D: TRBD2
size: NA
J: TRBJ2-1
DNA: TGTGCCAGCAGCCGCGGGGGGGTCCTGAATGAGCAGTTCTTC
CDR3: CASSRGGVLNEQFF

V: TRBV6-1
D: TRBD1
size: NA
J: TRBJ2-3
DNA: TGTGCCAGCAAAGTGGACAGGGGCACAGATACGCAGTATTTT
CDR3: CASKVDRGTDTQYF

V: TRBV29-1
D: NA
size: NA
J: TRBJ2-7
DNA: TGCAGCGTTGTCGGGATCTCCTACGAGCAGTACTTC
CDR3: CSVVGISYEQYF

V: TRBV6-5
D: TRBD1
size: NA
J: TRBJ1-3
DNA: TGTGCCAGCAGCCCGGGACAGACAAACACCATATATTTT
CDR3: CASSPGQTNTIYF

V: TRBV18
D: TRBD1
size: NA
J: TRBJ2-7
DNA: TGTGCCAGCTCACCACAGGGACAGGGGGCGAATGAGCAGTACTTC
CDR3: CASSPQGQGANEQYF

V: TRBV9
D: TRBD2
size: NA
J: TRBJ2-2
DNA: TGTGCCAGCAGCGTAGGCCTTAGCGGGAGCTGGGGGGACACCGGGGAGCTGTTTTTT
CDR3: CASSVGLSGSWGDTGELFF

V: TRBV19
D: TRBD1
size: NA
J: TRBJ1-5
DNA: TGTGCCAGTAGCCGGGGGGGCGGGACAGGCAATCAGCCCCAGCATTTT
CDR3: CASSRGGGTGNQPQHF

V: TRBV4-3
D: NA
size: once
J: TRBJ1-1
DNA: TGCGCCAGCAGCCAAGAAGGACAGCAGAACACTGAAGCTTTCTTT
CDR3: CASSQEGQQNTEAFF

V: TRBV4-2
D: TRBD1
size: NA
J: TRBJ1-3
DNA: TGTGCCAGCAGCCAGGGACAGGGAGGTGGAAACACCATATATTTT
CDR3: CASSQGQGGGNTIYF

V: TRBV4-2
D: TRBD2
size: once
J: TRBJ2-7
DNA: TGTGCCAGCAGCCCACTAGCGAACTCCTACGAGCAGTACTTC
CDR3: CASSPLANSYEQYF

V: TRBV7-2
D: NA
size: NA
J: TRBJ2-7
DNA: TGTGCCAGCAGCTTACAACTCGGGAGTAACGAGCAGTACTTC
CDR3: CASSLQLGSNEQYF